This T cell receptor (beta chain) was documented in a study of Graves' ophthalmopathy and Graves' hyperthyroidism. Investigators amplified TCR beta CDR3 regions from RNA transcripts. RT-PCR with HTBI primers came first, then second-round multiplex PCR. MiXCR was run by TCRdb on the multiplex PCR reads, yielding one entry per CDR3 protein. In the table there are over 500,000 distinct CDR3 sequences, 20% to 25% of which are singletons. The study, taken as a whole, reports: Ophthalmopathy progression was predicted by the model at less than 71% sensitivity and approximately 72% specificity.

This clonotype has a count of ten or more. Its antigen is as yet unknown. Exclusion covered patients with other autoimmune diseases or uncontrolled infections (as well as pregnancy or lactation). Germline lookup yields CDR1 SGHRS and CDR2 YFSETQ. The CDR3 length is 14 residues. V dropped 4 bases and J dropped 0; count of bases not matched to a gene: 3. The TCR sequence derives from a woman aged 18-29 years with stable Graves' hyperthyroidism. Some clones in this sample may be carry-over from other donors' samples. The sample was peripheral blood. V is TRBV5-1 and J is TRBJ1-2; 7 bases are a match to TRBD1. The DNA of the CDR3 is TGCGCCAGCAGCCTGGGACAGTCTAACTATGGCTACACCTTC. It encodes CASSLGQSNYGYTF. The variable domain in full, with the rest retrieved from reference TRBV5-1 and TRBJ1-2, is KAGVTQTPRYLIKTRGQQVTLSCSPISGHRSVSWYQQTPGQGLQFLFEYFSETQRNKGNFPGRFSGRQFSNSRSEMNVSTLELGDSALYLCASSLGQSNYGYTFGSGTRLTVV.